Listed here are 32 T cell receptor beta chains from one sample, sequenced in a study of kidney transplant recipient with SARS-CoV-2 infection. TCRdb reanalysed the reads using MiXCR and keeps one entry per CDR3 protein. The data show roughly 230,000 distinct CDR3 sequences, with 29% seen just once and under 7.5% held by the top ten. This specimen was a blood sample, taken at baseline and between days 110 and 120 from a kidney transplant recipient. These TCRs come from a male patient in his thirties who had COVID-19 and was a kidney transplant recipient. These T cells may partly come from the graft donor.

This chain joins TRBV7-2 and TRBJ1-2; D is possibly TRBD1 (5 bases). Looked up from germline, CDR1 is SGHTA and CDR2 is FQGNSA. Between the trimmed V and J ends, which lost 0 bases and 6 bases, there was a span of 20 bases. The CDR3 consists of 17 residues. For the CDR3, the DNA is TGTGCCAGCAGCTTAGCCAGGGACGAGTTATTGCAGAATGGCTACACCTTC. Translation: CASSLARDELLQNGYTF. Variable domain in full (rest from reference TRBV7-2 and TRBJ1-2): GAGVSQSPSNKVTEKGKDVELRCDPISGHTALYWYRQSLGQGLEFLIYFQGNSAPDKSGLPSDRFSAERTGGSVSTLTIQRTQQEDSAVYLCASSLARDELLQNGYTFGSGTRLTVV.

This clonotype was seen more than once but under ten times. J is TRBJ2-3 and V is TRBV6-4; the match to TRBD2 covers 8 bases. V dropped 0 bases and J dropped 2; count of bases not matched to a gene: 4. The CDR3 covers 16 residues. Germline V gives CDR1 MRHNA, CDR2 SNTAGT. CDR3 in DNA: TGTGCCAGCAGTGACTCGACGGGAGGGCCCACAGATACGCAGTATTTT. It encodes CASSDSTGGPTDTQYF.

The sample holds many counts of this clonotype. The CDR3 coding sequence is TGTGCCAGCAGCCAAGATCTCGGAAAGACCCAGTACTTC. Its translation: CASSQDLGKTQYF. The chain employs TRBV4-2 and TRBJ2-5; D not resolved. Looked up from germline, CDR1 is LGHNA and CDR2 is YNFKEQ. This CDR3 has 13 residues. V was trimmed by 0 bases and J by 6 bases, leaving 8 bases between them.

Concerning this clonotype: This sequence may be a read error, since a much larger clone differs from it by one base. The chain joins TRBV6-9 to TRBJ1-2; D unclear. This CDR3 has 17 amino acids. Germline V gene lookup returns CDR1 MNHGY and CDR2 SVAAGI. CDR3 residues: CVSSRLRPYGKTYGYTF. CDR3 DNA sequence: TGTGTCAGCAGTCGACTACGGCCTTACGGAAAGACCTATGGCTACACCTTC.

This clonotype was picked up many times. The chain employs TRBV4-3 and TRBJ1-2; D call uncertain. The germline V and J ends were trimmed by 5 bases and 4 bases, with 23 bases remaining between them. This CDR3 has 17 residues. Germline CDR1 reads LGHNA; CDR2 reads YSLEER. CDR3 nucleotides: TGCGCCAGCAGCAACCGGCAAGGACGTCGAAAGACCTATGGCTACACCTTC. It translates to CASSNRQGRRKTYGYTF.

Concerning this clonotype itself: A clone one base away is much larger, so this may be a read error. The chain carries TRBV3-1 and TRBJ2-7; D is undetermined. Gene TRBJ2-5 matches the end of the DNA better, so the J call may be wrong. CDR3 length: 17 amino acids. From germline, CDR1 is LGHDT and CDR2 YNNKEL (reference sequence). The CDR3 region is CAGSRTFPISFSETQYF. The CDR3 DNA follows: TGTGCCGGCAGCCGTACATTTCCCATTTCTTTCTCTGAGACCCAGTACTTC.

As for this clonotype: This could be a read error, since a much larger clone is one nucleotide away. This chain connects TRBV9 to TRBJ1-2, with D unclear. Germline V gene lookup returns CDR1 SGDLS and CDR2 YYNGEE. This CDR3 spans 16 amino acids. Trimming left V 7 bases short and J 4 bases short, with 23 bases between. Written as DNA, the CDR3 is TGTGCCAGCCGCATAATGCACTCAAGAAAGACCTATGGCTACACCTTC. It yields the protein CASRIMHSRKTYGYTF. Drawing the rest from reference TRBV9 and TRBJ1-2, the complete variable domain is DSGVTQTPKHLITATGQRVTLRCSPRSGDLSVYWYQQSLDQGLQFLIQYYNGEERAKGNILERFSAQQFPDLHSELNLSSLELGDSALYFCASRIMHSRKTYGYTFGSGTRLTVV.

This clonotype was recorded at least ten times. This rearrangement joins TRBV16 to TRBJ1-2; D call uncertain. The CDR3 is 17 residues long. Trimming cost V 2 bases and J 4 bases, with 20 bases left between them. Per the germline V gene, CDR1 is KGHSY and CDR2 is FQNENV. CDR3 nucleotide sequence: TGTGCCAGCAGCCAACAGCGGGTCGTTAGAAAGACCTATGGCTACACCTTC. This gives the protein CASSQQRVVRKTYGYTF.

Points on this clonotype: Since a much larger clone is just one base distant, this may be a read error. The chain joins TRBV28 to TRBJ1-2; D remains ambiguous. CDR3 size: 14 residues. Germline CDR1 is MDHEN and CDR2 is SYDVKM. The chain's CDR3 is CASSRHSTNYDYTF. CDR3 in DNA: TGTGCCAGCAGCAGACACAGCACTAACTATGACTACACCTTC.

This clonotype was seen ten or more times. J is TRBJ2-2 and V is TRBV5-1; D possibly corresponds to TRBD2 (7 bases). The germline V gene has CDR1 SGHRS and CDR2 YFSETQ. Trimming stripped 4 bases from V and 8 bases from J, with 18 bases between. CDR3 length: 15 residues. The chain's CDR3 is CASSPDGGRRGELFF. CDR3 bases: TGCGCCAGCAGCCCCGACGGGGGGCGAAGAGGGGAGCTGTTTTTT. The full variable domain, rest sourced from reference TRBV5-1 and TRBJ2-2, is KAGVTQTPRYLIKTRGQQVTLSCSPISGHRSVSWYQQTPGQGLQFLFEYFSETQRNKGNFPGRFSGRQFSNSRSEMNVSTLELGDSALYLCASSPDGGRRGELFFGEGSRLTVL.

As for this clonotype: Just one base apart from a much larger clone, this may be a read error. The gene calls are TRBV7-6 and TRBJ1-2, with D hard to call. Looked up from germline, CDR1 is SGHVS and CDR2 is FNYEAQ. CDR3 length: 17 amino acids. V was cut by 5 bases and J by 4 bases, with 23 bases left in between. Written as DNA, the CDR3 is TGTGCCAGCAGCAACACGTTTGGATCTCGAAAGACCTATGGCTACACCTTC. Translated, it gives CASSNTFGSRKTYGYTF.

Note on this clonotype: Since no conserved phenylalanine or tryptophan closes the CDR3, a read error is the likely cause. The genes are TRBV6-4 and TRBJ1-1; tentatively, D is TRBD1 (6 bases). This CDR3 is 13 amino acids long. The germline V gene has CDR1 MRHNA and CDR2 SNTAGT. The ends were cut back, 3 bases at V and 8 bases at J, with 13 bases in the middle. DNA of the CDR3: TGTGCCAGCAGTGATGGAGAAGGACAGGAAGCTTTCTAT. This encodes CASSDGEGQEAFY.

This clonotype was counted many times. For the CDR3, the DNA is TGTGCCAGCAGTTTGAGGGAGACTGAAGCTTTCTTT. Translated: CASSLRETEAFF. This chain links TRBV28 with TRBJ1-1, with no clear D. The germline V gene has CDR1 MDHEN and CDR2 SYDVKM. This CDR3 spans 12 amino acids. V was cut by 3 bases and J by 5 bases, with 7 bases left in between.

This clonotype occurred many times. The V gene is TRBV12-3 or TRBV12-4, the J gene TRBJ2-7; 7 bases fit TRBD2. This CDR3 is 15 amino acids long. After removal of 2 bases from V and 3 bases from J, the junction contained 7 bases not matched to a gene. CDR3 loop: CASSLQREGLYEQYF. In nucleotides, the CDR3 is TGTGCCAGCAGTTTACAGAGGGAGGGCCTCTACGAGCAGTACTTC.

This chain connects TRBV27 to TRBJ2-5; 8 bases map to TRBD2. Germline-derived CDR1 and CDR2 are MNHEY and SMNVEV (reference sequence). Losses at the gene ends were 7 bases for V and 3 bases for J; bases not matched to a gene: 13. The CDR3 totals 16 residues. The CDR3: CASKKGPEAGEETQYF. CDR3 DNA sequence: TGTGCCAGCAAAAAGGGGCCCGAAGCGGGAGAAGAGACCCAGTACTTC.

This clonotype came up many times. The chain employs TRBV12-5 and TRBJ1-2, with D possibly TRBD1 on 5 matching bases. This CDR3 contains 17 residues. The V end lost 5 bases, the J end lost 4 bases, and 23 bases lay between the germline ends. Germline loops: CDR1 LGHNT, CDR2 FRNRAP. CDR3 sequence (DNA): TGTGCTAGTGGTCGAAATGGTTTGCAGGGAAAGACCTATGGCTACACCTTC. Its protein is CASGRNGLQGKTYGYTF.

The V and J genes are TRBV27 and TRBJ2-1; the D is unclear. The germline gives CDR1 MNHEY, CDR2 SMNVEV (reference sequence). The CDR3 contains 12 residues. Trimming left V 8 bases short and J 8 bases short, with 13 bases between. This chain's CDR3 is CASGFGRHEQFF. Here the CDR3 DNA reads TGTGCCAGCGGGTTCGGGCGACATGAGCAGTTCTTC.

In its sample, this clonotype was seen many times. The chain is built from TRBV5-8 and TRBJ1-5, with D possibly being TRBD1 (5 bases). Trimming shortened V by 2 bases and J by 3 bases, and 9 bases separated the two germline ends. The CDR3 runs 14 residues. Germline values: CDR1 SGHTS, CDR2 YDEGEE. CDR3 sequence: CASSFGGNNQPQHF. For the CDR3, the DNA is TGTGCCAGCAGCTTTGGGGGGAACAATCAGCCCCAGCATTTT.

About this clonotype: A much larger clone differs from this one at a single base, so this may be a read error. The chain carries TRBV11-3 and TRBJ1-1, with D uncertain. CDR3 length: 13 amino acids. Germline V gives CDR1 SGHNT, CDR2 YENEEA. Trimming took off 2 bases at V and 4 bases at J, with 8 bases between the two ends. In DNA, the CDR3 is TGTGCCAGCAGCTTAAACTTGAGCACTGAAGCTTTCTTT. It encodes CASSLNLSTEAFF. The complete variable domain, with remaining parts taken from reference TRBV11-3 and TRBJ1-1, reads EAGVVQSPRYKIIEKKQPVAFWCNPISGHNTLYWYLQNLGQGPELLIRYENEEAVDDSQLPKDRFSAERLKGVDSTLKIQPAELGDSAVYLCASSLNLSTEAFFGQGTRLTVV.

In this sample, this clonotype turned up many times. V and J are TRBV8-2 and TRBJ2-6; the table's D call, TRBD1, has no DNA check behind it. TRBV8-2 is tagged as a pseudogene. The CDR3 extends over 17 amino acids. The CDR3 sequence is CGIAPRITQSRANVLTF. Here the CDR3 DNA reads TGTGGCATAGCGCCGAGGATAACACAAAGTCGGGCCAACGTCCTGACTTTC.

This clonotype was recorded many times. The chain is built from TRBV5-6 and TRBJ2-7; D gene uncertain. CDR1 and CDR2 (germline): SGHDT, YYEEEE. This CDR3 spans 13 amino acids. Trimming removed 4 bases from V and 2 bases from J, with 10 bases in between. In nucleotides, the CDR3 is TGTGCCAGCAGCCCCGCCCACCCCTACGAGCAGTACTTC. Amino acids: CASSPAHPYEQYF.

Notes on this clonotype: A read error may be the cause here, since a much bigger clone is one base away. Without the conserved terminal phenylalanine or tryptophan, this CDR3 likely stems from a read error. V gene TRBV27 combines with J gene TRBJ2-4; TRBD1 matches at 9 bases. The CDR3 covers 20 residues. V trimming: 6 bases; J trimming: 3 bases; junction bases outside the gene matches: 21. Germline V CDR1 and CDR2: MNHEY, SMNVEV (reference sequence). The CDR3 nucleotides are TGTGCCAGCAGCCCATATCCGACAGGGGGTGCAGGAGCGGGCAAAAACATTCAGTACCTC. Encoded protein: CASSPYPTGGAGAGKNIQYL.

Details on this clonotype: A much larger clone differs by one base, so this may be a read error. The limits of the CDR3 on the DNA are not certain, so only TCRdb's listed CDR3 is given. The V and J genes are TRBV7-5 and TRBJ1-2. TRBV7-5 represents a pseudogene. A total of 18 residues make up the CDR3, ends included. This CDR3 is CTSVPEAYHTTADYGYTF.

Points on this clonotype: Just one base apart from a much larger clone, this may be a read error. The conserved phenylalanine or tryptophan is not found at the CDR3 terminus, so this likely reflects a read error. This chain joins TRBV12-3 or TRBV12-4 and TRBJ2-2; possible D gene TRBD2, 5 bases. The CDR3 is 14 residues long. Trimming left V 1 base short and J 7 bases short, with 10 bases between. CDR3 coding DNA: TGTGCCAGCAGTTTAGGAGCCGGGGTCGGGGAGCTGTTTCTT. Protein sequence: CASSLGAGVGELFL.

V usage is TRBV20-1 and J usage is TRBJ2-3; D is possibly TRBD1 (5 bases). The end of the DNA aligns better with TRBJ1-5, so the J call may be wrong. There are 15 residues in the CDR3. Germline V gene data show CDR1 as DFQATT and CDR2 as SNEGSKA (reference sequence). Here the CDR3 DNA reads TGCAGTGCTGAACCGGGACTAGCGGGCACAGATACGCAGCATTTT. Translation gives CSAEPGLAGTDTQHF.

At least ten counts were recorded for this clonotype. The V gene is TRBV15, the J gene TRBJ1-2; D is uncertain. Germline V gene sequence: CDR1 LNHNV, CDR2 YYDKDF (reference sequence). The length of the CDR3 is 17 residues. V was pared by 3 bases and J by 4 bases, with 21 bases between. For the CDR3, the DNA is TGTGCCACCAGCAGTGGTGTAAGGTGTGGAAAGACCTATGGCTACACCTTC. Protein product: CATSSGVRCGKTYGYTF.

The rearrangement links TRBV5-3 to TRBJ1-2, with D hard to call. Being an ORF, TRBV5-3 has a function that is uncertain. V was shortened by 6 bases and J by 4 bases, with 22 bases between the two germline ends. CDR3 length equals 16 residues. This CDR3 reads CARNDRVVRKTYGYTF. The CDR3 coding sequence is TGTGCCAGAAATGATCGAGTGGTGAGAAAGACCTATGGCTACACCTTC.

Concerning this clonotype itself: This may be a read error: a much more frequent sequence differs by one nucleotide. The CDR3 coding sequence is TGTGCCAGCGGTTTATTCACTGGAAACACCATATATTTT. Protein product: CASGLFTGNTIYF. The J gene is TRBJ1-3, the V gene TRBV12-3 or TRBV12-4; D is undetermined. The CDR3 sequence is 13 residues long.

Points on this clonotype: This may come from a read error, since a much larger clone is one base off. A read error is likely, as this CDR3 ends without the conserved phenylalanine or tryptophan. The chain couples TRBV7-9 to TRBJ2-5; D may match TRBD1 or TRBD2 (5 bases each). V was pared by 5 bases and J by 5 bases, with 12 bases between. The CDR3 sequence is 13 residues long. The germline gives CDR1 SEHNR, CDR2 FQNEAQ (reference sequence). The CDR3 loop is CASSLDWGETQYL. In nucleotides, the CDR3 is TGTGCCAGCAGCCTCGACTGGGGGGAGACCCAGTACCTC.

Turning to this clonotype: This may come from a read error, since a much larger clone is one base off. The gene calls are TRBV6-5 and TRBJ1-2, with unresolved D. Trimming shortened V by 5 bases and J by 4 bases, and 23 bases separated the two germline ends. The CDR3 covers 17 residues. Germline V lookup: CDR1 MNHEY, CDR2 SVGAGI. The CDR3: CASSGSNSTRKTYGYTF. The CDR3 DNA sequence: TGTGCCAGCAGTGGGTCAAACTCTACGCGAAAGACCTATGGCTACACCTTC.

Comments on this clonotype: Lacking the conserved final phenylalanine or tryptophan, this CDR3 likely reflects a read error. This chain uses TRBV7-2 with TRBJ1-2; unclear D gene. CDR3 length: 17 residues. The V end lost 4 bases, the J end lost 4 bases, and 22 bases lay between the germline ends. Germline V CDR1 and CDR2: SGHTA, FQGNSA. Here the CDR3 reads CASSSGPRDGKAYGYTL. In DNA form, the CDR3 reads TGTGCCAGCAGCTCCGGTCCCAGAGACGGAAAGGCCTATGGCTACACCCTC.

In this sample, this clonotype turned up many times. The V call is TRBV5-5, the J call TRBJ1-2, with D unresolved. V gave up 7 bases and J gave up 4 bases, with 23 bases separating them. Germline CDR1 reads SGHKS; CDR2 reads YYEKEE (reference sequence). The CDR3 is 16 amino acids. CDR3 DNA: TGTGCCAGCGGGATATTTGTCTCGCGAAAGACCTATGGCTACACCTTC. This encodes CASGIFVSRKTYGYTF.